The 18 T cell receptor beta chains below come from one sample, sequenced in a study of T cell responses to AZD1222 COVID-19 vaccine (dated by TCRdb to the early 2020s). This sample's time point label indicates: baseline before first vaccination. The receptor library was made with the immunoSEQ multiplex PCR assay. Imported from immuneACCESS, the table was reduced by TCRdb to in-frame sequences with V and J called. These copies leave out some clones; in studies compared against another copy, an unresolved V gene accounts for under half, and the cause of the remainder is not known. In all, the sample holds 150,000 to 200,000 clones, and roughly 92% of those were seen once. 1% to 1.5% of the sample lies in the top ten. The specimen comprised peripheral blood, sampled on day 0 of AZD1222 vaccination. Receptor source: an adult in good health.

This clone occurred once. CDR3 DNA sequence: TGTGCCAGCAGCCGACCAGGGGAAGAGACCCAGTACTTC. Protein sequence: CASSRPGEETQYF. The chain carries TRBV7-9 and TRBJ2-5, with a weak D call TRBD1 (6 bases). Between the trimmed V and J ends, which lost 5 bases and 3 bases, there was a span of 10 bases. There are 13 residues in the CDR3. The germline V gene encodes CDR1 SEHNR and CDR2 FQNEAQ (reference sequence). The variable domain in full, completed from reference TRBV7-9 and TRBJ2-5, reads DTGVSQNPRHKITKRGQNVTFRCDPISEHNRLYWYRQTLGQGPEFLTYFQNEAQLEKSRLLSDRFSAERPKGSFSTLEIQRTEQGDSAMYLCASSRPGEETQYFGPGTRLLVL.

V and J are TRBV19 and TRBJ1-2; no firm D call. This CDR3 has 14 amino acids. CDR1 is LNHDA and CDR2 is SQIVND in the germline V gene (reference sequence). Deletions cut 1 base from V and 6 bases from J, with 12 bases between. The CDR3 loop reads CASSIVVESHGYTF. The CDR3 region has the DNA TGTGCCAGTAGTATAGTGGTAGAAAGTCATGGCTACACCTTC.

V gene TRBV9 combines with J gene TRBJ1-5; a weak D match, TRBD1 (6 bases). The CDR3 covers 14 residues. V was cut by 3 bases and J by 0 bases, with 7 bases left in between. Germline CDR1 reads SGDLS; CDR2 reads YYNGEE. This CDR3 is CASSGTASNQPQHF. Written as DNA, the CDR3 is TGTGCCAGCAGCGGGACAGCTAGCAATCAGCCCCAGCATTTT.

The chain recombines TRBV28 with TRBJ2-1, with D uncertain. Between the trimmed V and J ends, which lost 3 bases and 9 bases, there was a span of 6 bases. CDR3 length equals 11 residues. Germline CDR1 is MDHEN and CDR2 is SYDVKM. CDR3 sequence reads: CASSFLSEQFF. The DNA of the CDR3 is TGTGCCAGCAGTTTTTTGAGTGAGCAGTTCTTC. The variable domain in full, completed from reference TRBV28 and TRBJ2-1, reads DVKVTQSSRYLVKRTGEKVFLECVQDMDHENMFWYRQDPGLGLRLIYFSYDVKMKEKGDIPEGYSVSREKKERFSLILESASTNQTSMYLCASSFLSEQFFGPGTRLTVL.

The genes are TRBV18 and TRBJ2-3, with 10 bases aligning to TRBD1. V gave up 4 bases and J gave up 2 bases; unmatched junction bases: 9. This CDR3 spans 17 amino acids. Germline loops: CDR1 KGHSH, CDR2 LQKENI. The CDR3: CASSLVGQGSITDTQYF. As DNA, the CDR3 is TGTGCCAGCTCACTAGTGGGACAGGGGTCAATCACAGATACGCAGTATTTT. Using reference TRBV18 and TRBJ2-3 for the parts outside the CDR3, the full variable domain is NAGVMQNPRHLVRRRGQEARLRCSPMKGHSHVYWYRQLPEEGLKFMVYLQKENIIDESGMPKERFSAEFPKEGPSILRIQQVVRGDSAAYFCASSLVGQGSITDTQYFGPGTRLTVL.

The rearrangement joins TRBV7-2 to TRBJ2-1; D perhaps matches TRBD1 (5 bases). The CDR3 has 14 residues. CDR1 is SGHTA and CDR2 is FQGNSA in the germline V gene. Trimming removed 5 bases from V and 5 bases from J, with 13 bases in between. The CDR3 DNA is TGTGCCAGCAGCCCTATCTCAGGGAACAATGAGCAGTTCTTC. Its translation: CASSPISGNNEQFF.

The chain recombines TRBV7-2 with TRBJ2-2; TRBD2 matches at 9 bases. Germline-derived CDR1 and CDR2 are SGHTA and FQGNSA. J was trimmed by 11 bases and V by 5 bases; bases with no gene match: 12. This CDR3 spans 15 amino acids. DNA for the CDR3: TGTGCCAGCAGCCCCCGCGGGGGGGGCGGGATAGAGCTGTTTTTT. The encoded protein is CASSPRGGGGIELFF.

The V call is TRBV9, the J call TRBJ1-5, with D perhaps matching TRBD1 (6 bases). Trimming cost V 3 bases and J 7 bases, with 14 bases left between them. The CDR3 has 14 amino acids. Germline V gives CDR1 SGDLS, CDR2 YYNGEE. CDR3 region: CASSAQGSGQPQHF. The DNA of the CDR3 is TGTGCCAGCAGCGCACAGGGTTCGGGACAGCCCCAGCATTTT.

The chain couples TRBV12-3 or TRBV12-4 to TRBJ2-7; D uncertain. This CDR3 has 12 amino acids. V lost 5 bases and J lost 0, with 5 bases in between. Here the CDR3 reads CASSPPSYEQYF. The CDR3 DNA reads as TGTGCCAGCAGTCCTCCCTCCTACGAGCAGTACTTC.

In this sample, this clone turned up a few times. The genes are TRBV4-2 and TRBJ1-4; D is uncertain. The CDR3 loop spans 16 amino acids. Trimming left V 0 bases short and J 8 bases short, with 16 bases between. CDR1 is LGHNA, CDR2 YNFKEQ, per germline. In DNA, the CDR3 is TGTGCCAGCAGCCAAGATAGGGCGTCTCGGGTGGAAAAACTGTTTTTT. It encodes CASSQDRASRVEKLFF.

The chain combines TRBV5-1 with TRBJ1-1; TRBD1 might be the D (6 bases). Deletions cut 7 bases from V and 6 bases from J, with 16 bases between. The germline V gene has CDR1 SGHRS and CDR2 YFSETQ. The CDR3 extends over 13 amino acids. This CDR3 reads CASGGGGTAEAFF. CDR3 nucleotide sequence: TGCGCCAGCGGAGGAGGGGGTACCGCTGAAGCTTTCTTT.

The chain couples TRBV12-3 or TRBV12-4 to TRBJ1-4, with no clear D. The CDR3 is made up of 13 amino acids. Trimming shortened V by 6 bases and J by 4 bases, and 9 bases separated the two germline ends. The CDR3 protein is CASRRSVNEKLFF. The CDR3 DNA sequence: TGTGCCAGCAGGCGGTCTGTTAATGAAAAACTGTTTTTT.

The CDR3, as DNA: TGCAGCGTTCGTGGGGGGTCTGAAGCTTTCTTT. Residues: CSVRGGSEAFF. The chain is built from TRBV29-1 and TRBJ1-1; weak D call: TRBD1 (5 bases). Germline V gene data show CDR1 as SQVTM and CDR2 as ANQGSEA. This CDR3 spans 11 amino acids. V lost 5 bases to trimming and J lost 6 bases, with 10 bases between them.

CDR3 residues: CATSDREEAGGSTDTQYF. In DNA form, the CDR3 reads TGTGCCACCAGTGACCGCGAGGAAGCGGGGGGGAGCACAGATACGCAGTATTTT. This chain joins TRBV24-1 and TRBJ2-3; 10 positions agree with TRBD2. The V segment lost 4 bases and the J segment 0 bases; nucleotides outside the gene matches: 9. The CDR3 is made up of 18 amino acids. Germline V lookup: CDR1 KGHDR, CDR2 SFDVKD.

The rearrangement uses TRBV28 and TRBJ1-4; TRBD1 aligns across 7 bases. The CDR3 has 13 amino acids. V gave up 3 bases and J gave up 8 bases; unmatched junction bases: 3. Per the germline V gene, CDR1 is MDHEN and CDR2 is SYDVKM. The CDR3 DNA reads as TGTGCCAGCAGTTTTGGGACAGTGGAAAAACTGTTTTTT. Encoded protein: CASSFGTVEKLFF. Filled out from reference TRBV28 and TRBJ1-4, the complete variable domain reads DVKVTQSSRYLVKRTGEKVFLECVQDMDHENMFWYRQDPGLGLRLIYFSYDVKMKEKGDIPEGYSVSREKKERFSLILESASTNQTSMYLCASSFGTVEKLFFGSGTQLSVL.

Written as DNA, the CDR3 is TGTGCCAGCAAACAAAGTGTGGCGACGGTGAGCAATCAGCCCCAGCATTTT. It is translated as CASKQSVATVSNQPQHF. This chain uses TRBV28 with TRBJ1-5; no clear D gene. The CDR3 loop spans 17 amino acids. Germline lookup yields CDR1 MDHEN and CDR2 SYDVKM. With 7 bases removed from V and 1 base from J, the gap between germline ends came to 20 bases.

CDR3 amino acids: CASSHLRTGDDTQYF. The CDR3 DNA sequence: TGCGCCAGCAGCCATCTTAGGACAGGGGACGATACGCAGTATTTT. The chain uses TRBV4-1 and TRBJ2-3; 9 nucleotides line up with TRBD1. CDR3 length equals 15 residues. CDR1 MGHRA and CDR2 YSYEKL come from the germline V gene. Trimming cost V 3 bases and J 6 bases; bases outside gene matches: 7.

The gene calls are TRBV6-2 or TRBV6-3 and TRBJ2-7; 7 bases are shared with TRBD1. The germline gives CDR1 MNHEY, CDR2 SVGEGT. The junction had 8 bases not matched to a gene; V was cut back by 6 bases and J by 3 bases. The CDR3 is 14 amino acids. The CDR3 region is CASSSVRQGYEQYF. In nucleotides, the CDR3 is TGTGCCAGCAGCTCCGTCCGACAGGGCTACGAGCAGTACTTC.